One sample yielded the 5 T cell receptor beta chains listed below, sequenced in a study of tumor-infiltrating lymphocytes in primary liver carcinoma. Germline DNA was extracted alongside blood RNA, which was obtained from unsorted whole blood. With a constant-region primer, TCR beta cDNA was made from about 0.5 ug of total RNA. It was through three nested multiplex PCR rounds of slightly modified ARM-PCR that TCR beta libraries arose. Running 10 cycles apiece, the first two PCR rounds relied on TRBV1-TRBV30 forward primers together with a C-beta reverse primer. TCRdb reprocessed the multiplex PCR reads via MiXCR and lists one record per CDR3 protein. The sample contains 300,000 to 350,000 distinct CDR3 sequences, nearly 60% of which appear only once. Input material: peripheral blood. The source of these receptors is a woman younger than 45 with primary liver carcinoma and hepatitis B virus infection.

Comment on this clonotype: This may come from a read error, since a much larger clone is one base off. This chain uses TRBV29-1 with TRBJ2-7; D unclear. CDR1 SQVTM and CDR2 ANQGSEA come from the germline V gene. The CDR3 extends over 12 amino acids. CDR3 protein: CSVETDSYEQHF. CDR3 nucleotides: TGCAGCGTTGAAACAGACTCCTACGAGCAGCACTTC.

With regard to this clonotype: The junction and the germline gene differ at one end; a read error may be behind it. This rearrangement joins TRBV12-3 or TRBV12-4 to TRBJ1-2; unclear D gene. The CDR3 consists of 13 residues. Here the CDR3 reads CASSLVYGYGNTF. CDR3 in DNA: TGTGCCAGTAGTTTAGTGTACGGCTATGGCAACACCTTC.

V is TRBV24-1 and J is TRBJ2-1, with D unclear. V was shortened by 1 base and J by 2 bases, with 11 bases between the two germline ends. CDR1 and CDR2 (germline): KGHDR, SFDVKD. CDR3 length: 16 amino acids. The CDR3 reads CATSDFEAEAYNEQFF. The CDR3 nucleotides are TGTGCCACCAGTGATTTTGAGGCAGAGGCCTACAATGAGCAGTTCTTC.

V gene TRBV28 combines with J gene TRBJ1-4, with unresolved D. The CDR3 extends over 15 amino acids. The germline CDR1 and CDR2 sequences are MDHEN and SYDVKM. V lost 3 bases and J 12 bases, leaving 20 bases between the germline ends. CDR3 nucleotides: TGTGCCAGCAGTTTTCGAGGTACTTCCTCCGGGGAACTGTTTTTT. Protein sequence: CASSFRGTSSGELFF.

V and J are TRBV12-3 or TRBV12-4 and TRBJ2-5; D ambiguous. The CDR3 sequence is 14 residues long. V was shortened by 4 bases and J by 1 base, with 10 bases between the two germline ends. DNA for the CDR3: TGTGCCAGCAGTTACTCAGGTACCCAAGAGACCCAGTACTTC. As protein: CASSYSGTQETQYF.